Sequencing of this TCR beta chain was carried out in a study of blood T cell dynamics during melanoma immunotherapy. On the study more broadly: Metastatic melanoma patients received first-line pembrolizumab or nivolumab plus ipilimumab.

Study-wide findings and caveats: Cell-free DNA CDR3 sequences most resembled the immune-effector CD8+ subset, which was also most clonal.

Regarding this clone: Its antigen is not identified.

The repertoire was sequenced with immunoSEQ multiplex PCR; TCRdb's copy has only in-frame clones and lacks some. Among about 3,400 clones, about 96% were seen once, and the ten largest hold less than 2%. Specified time point: pre-treatment baseline. Response was assessed by RECIST 1.1 at 12 weeks, except a couple of rapid progressors. Germline CDR1 is MNHEY and CDR2 is SMNVEV (reference sequence). The germline V and J ends were trimmed by 1 base and 0 bases, with 10 bases remaining between them. The CDR3 runs 16 residues. The chain is built from TRBV27 and TRBJ2-1; D tentatively reads TRBD1 or TRBD2 (5 bases each). The receptor comes from a human donor with melanoma. The sequencing used effector memory CD8+ T cells from blood, collected from a patient treated with checkpoint blockade. The CDR3, as DNA: TGTGCCAGCAGTTTATTTGAGGGGCGCTCCTACAATGAGCAGTTCTTC. Protein product: CASSLFEGRSYNEQFF.